The rows below give T cell receptor beta chains drawn from one sample of a study of T cell responses to AZD1222 COVID-19 vaccine. This table comes from immunoSEQ multiplex PCR, and its TCRdb copy is limited to in-frame clones, with some not included. In the table there are approximately 140,000 clones, 90% to 95% of which are singletons. Here the sequenced sample was peripheral blood, taken on day 0 of AZD1222 vaccination. Receptor source: an adult in good health. CDR3s include the opening cysteine and the closing phenylalanine or tryptophan. D genes are given only for firm matches. The size entry is marked missing in some rows and otherwise reads once, few, many or a size class.

clone size,D gene,J gene,V gene,CDR3 protein,CDR3 DNA
-,-,TRBJ2-3,TRBV6-7,CASSYTTMTSFPSTDTQYF,TGTGCCAGCAGTTACACCACCATGACTAGTTTTCCTAGCACAGATACGCAGTATTTT
-,-,TRBJ1-1,TRBV20-1,CSATNTEAFF,TGCAGTGCTACCAACACTGAAGCTTTCTTT
-,-,TRBJ2-7,TRBV27,CASRPGGRSSYEQYF,TGTGCCAGCAGACCGGGTGGGAGGAGCTCCTACGAGCAGTACTTC
-,TRBD1,TRBJ2-7,TRBV6-2/TRBV6-3,CASSYGTEGYEQYF,TGTGCCAGCAGTTACGGGACAGAGGGGTACGAGCAGTACTTC
-,TRBD1,TRBJ1-2,TRBV19,CASSVRDSLANYGYTF,TGTGCCAGTAGTGTCCGGGACAGCCTAGCTAACTATGGCTACACCTTC
-,TRBD1,TRBJ1-2,TRBV25-1,CASSEFDGGQGHDGYTF,TGTGCCAGCAGTGAATTTGATGGGGGACAGGGTCATGATGGCTACACCTTC
-,-,TRBJ1-6,TRBV6-5,CASSYSTGGAAPPLHF,TGTGCCAGCAGTTACTCGACGGGGGGCGCAGCTCCACCCCTCCACTTT
-,TRBD1,TRBJ2-7,TRBV12-3/TRBV12-4,CASSSTGGLEQYF,TGTGCCAGCAGTTCGACAGGGGGCCTCGAGCAGTACTTC
-,-,TRBJ2-5,TRBV3-1/TRBV3-2,CASSQGWAREETQYF,TGTGCCAGCAGCCAAGGGTGGGCCAGGGAAGAGACCCAGTACTTC
-,-,TRBJ1-3,TRBV10-3,CAISEDLVSGNTIYF,TGTGCCATCAGTGAGGATCTCGTCTCTGGAAACACCATATATTTT
-,TRBD1,TRBJ1-4,TRBV2,CASSMTGFDEKLFF,TGTGCCAGCAGTATGACAGGGTTTGATGAAAAACTGTTTTTT
-,-,TRBJ1-5,TRBV7-8,CASSSGGGGSQPQHF,TGTGCCAGCAGCTCTGGCGGGGGGGGTTCTCAGCCCCAGCATTTT
-,-,TRBJ2-1,TRBV18,CASSLPSNEQFF,TGTGCCAGCTCACTCCCCAGCAATGAGCAGTTCTTC
-,-,TRBJ2-5,TRBV5-8,CASSFDNPGTQYF,TGTGCCAGCAGCTTCGACAACCCCGGGACCCAGTACTTC
-,TRBD2,TRBJ2-1,TRBV5-4,CASSLDGLAGVGEQFF,TGTGCCAGCAGCTTGGACGGACTAGCGGGAGTTGGGGAGCAGTTCTTC
-,-,TRBJ1-6,TRBV7-9,CASSWATGLNSPLHF,TGTGCCAGCAGCTGGGCCACAGGTCTTAATTCACCCCTCCACTTT
few,-,TRBJ2-7,TRBV15,CATSREVGPVYEQYF,TGTGCCACCAGCAGAGAGGTGGGGCCGGTTTACGAGCAGTACTTC
-,-,TRBJ2-2,TRBV12-3/TRBV12-4,CASSPGRGELFF,TGTGCCAGCAGTCCTGGCAGGGGGGAGCTGTTTTTT
-,-,TRBJ2-3,TRBV7-2,CASSLGQGVRDTQYF,TGTGCCAGCAGCTTAGGCCAGGGTGTCAGAGATACGCAGTATTTT
-,-,TRBJ2-7,TRBV7-6,CASSSKTGAVEQYF,TGTGCCAGCAGCTCCAAGACAGGTGCCGTCGAGCAGTACTTC
-,-,TRBJ1-4,TRBV2,CASSPRGGSREKLFF,TGTGCCAGCAGCCCCCGCGGGGGGAGTCGCGAAAAACTGTTTTTT
-,TRBD1,TRBJ2-5,TRBV6-2/TRBV6-3,CASSYPTGVQETQYF,TGTGCCAGCAGTTACCCCACAGGGGTACAAGAGACCCAGTACTTC
-,-,TRBJ2-5,TRBV21-1,CASIASDRDEETQYF,TGTGCCAGTATAGCCTCAGACAGGGATGAAGAGACCCAGTACTTC
-,-,TRBJ1-4,TRBV11-2,CASSWDGSPEKLFF,TGTGCCAGCAGCTGGGACGGATCGCCCGAAAAACTGTTTTTT
-,-,TRBJ1-1,TRBV2,CASSPPDRAFF,TGTGCCAGCAGTCCCCCGGACCGAGCTTTCTTT
-,TRBD2,TRBJ2-1,TRBV5-5,CASILTSGNSYNEQFF,TGTGCCAGCATCCTGACTAGCGGGAACTCCTACAATGAGCAGTTCTTC
-,-,TRBJ2-7,TRBV5-8,CASSLDRVYEQYF,TGTGCCAGCAGCTTGGATCGGGTCTACGAGCAGTACTTC
-,TRBD2,TRBJ2-5,TRBV5-4,CASSSAGGQETQYF,TGTGCCAGCAGCTCGGCGGGGGGACAAGAGACCCAGTACTTC
-,TRBD1,TRBJ2-2,TRBV7-8,CASSLSARGTNTGELFF,TGTGCCAGCAGCTTATCGGCCAGGGGGACGAACACCGGGGAGCTGTTTTTT